Listed below are T cell receptor beta chains from one sample, sequenced in a study of T cell responses to AZD1222 COVID-19 vaccine. TCRdb keeps only in-frame clones here, not all; method: immunoSEQ multiplex PCR. Of under 150,000 clones in the sample, around 90% were seen once. The input for sequencing was peripheral blood, taken 28 days after the second AZD1222 dose. These receptors were collected from an adult who received the AZD1222 COVID-19 vaccine. Both conserved end residues are part of each CDR3. The order of the fields is clone size, V gene, D gene, J gene, CDR3 protein, CDR3 DNA. D genes are given only for firm matches. Clone size is not always given. Where it is, it says once, few, many or a class for expanded clones.

clone size: -; V gene: TRBV6-2/TRBV6-3; D gene: -; J gene: TRBJ2-1; CDR3 protein: CASSLPGMHEQFF; CDR3 DNA: TGTGCCAGCAGTCTGCCGGGGATGCATGAGCAGTTCTTC
clone size: -; V gene: TRBV6-5; D gene: -; J gene: TRBJ1-5; CDR3 protein: CAEGQDFDQPQHF; CDR3 DNA: TGTGCGGAAGGCCAGGATTTTGATCAGCCCCAGCATTTT
clone size: -; V gene: TRBV4-2; D gene: -; J gene: TRBJ1-4; CDR3 protein: CASSLSLDGRNEKLFF; CDR3 DNA: TGTGCCAGCAGCCTTAGCCTGGACGGACGCAATGAAAAACTGTTTTTT
clone size: -; V gene: TRBV7-2; D gene: TRBD1; J gene: TRBJ1-2; CDR3 protein: CASSRGQGEDGYTF; CDR3 DNA: TGTGCCAGCAGCCGGGGACAGGGGGAAGATGGCTACACCTTC
clone size: -; V gene: TRBV11-2; D gene: TRBD2; J gene: TRBJ2-1; CDR3 protein: CASSLLAGPYNEQFF; CDR3 DNA: TGTGCCAGCAGCCTCCTAGCGGGCCCCTACAATGAGCAGTTCTTC
clone size: -; V gene: TRBV2; D gene: TRBD1; J gene: TRBJ1-1; CDR3 protein: CASRTLQGAYTEAFF; CDR3 DNA: TGTGCCAGCAGAACCTTACAGGGGGCCTACACTGAAGCTTTCTTT
clone size: -; V gene: TRBV5-6; D gene: -; J gene: TRBJ1-2; CDR3 protein: CASSPKGIGRGYGYTF; CDR3 DNA: TGTGCCAGCAGCCCTAAGGGCATCGGGAGAGGGTATGGCTACACCTTC
clone size: -; V gene: TRBV19; D gene: TRBD1; J gene: TRBJ1-2; CDR3 protein: CASSARTGQGYTF; CDR3 DNA: TGTGCCAGTAGTGCCCGGACAGGGCAAGGCTACACCTTC
clone size: -; V gene: TRBV10-3; D gene: TRBD1; J gene: TRBJ2-3; CDR3 protein: CAISGTGGEADTQYF; CDR3 DNA: TGTGCCATCAGTGGGACAGGGGGCGAGGCAGATACGCAGTATTTT
clone size: -; V gene: TRBV12-3/TRBV12-4; D gene: TRBD1; J gene: TRBJ1-1; CDR3 protein: CASSATGGTEAFF; CDR3 DNA: TGTGCCAGCAGTGCCACAGGGGGGACTGAAGCTTTCTTT
clone size: -; V gene: TRBV4-2; D gene: TRBD2; J gene: TRBJ2-7; CDR3 protein: CASSQDRAGGREQYF; CDR3 DNA: TGTGCCAGCAGCCAAGATCGGGCGGGAGGGCGCGAGCAGTACTTC
clone size: few; V gene: TRBV27; D gene: -; J gene: TRBJ2-5; CDR3 protein: CASSLVWEGAQYF; CDR3 DNA: TGTGCCAGCAGTTTAGTCTGGGAGGGGGCCCAGTACTTC
clone size: -; V gene: TRBV28; D gene: -; J gene: TRBJ2-1; CDR3 protein: CASSRSDGYNEQFF; CDR3 DNA: TGTGCCAGCAGCCGCAGCGATGGGTACAATGAGCAGTTCTTC
clone size: -; V gene: TRBV4-2; D gene: TRBD2; J gene: TRBJ2-5; CDR3 protein: CASSQERGAGGLIQMQETQYF; CDR3 DNA: TGTGCCAGCAGCCAAGAGAGGGGGGCGGGGGGCTTGATTCAGATGCAAGAGACCCAGTACTTC
clone size: -; V gene: TRBV5-8; D gene: -; J gene: TRBJ1-2; CDR3 protein: CASSPWTAYGYTF; CDR3 DNA: TGTGCCAGCAGCCCGTGGACAGCTTATGGCTACACCTTC
clone size: once; V gene: TRBV18; D gene: -; J gene: TRBJ2-5; CDR3 protein: CASSPDGETQYF; CDR3 DNA: TGTGCCAGCTCACCAGACGGGGAGACCCAGTACTTC
clone size: once; V gene: TRBV7-8; D gene: -; J gene: TRBJ2-1; CDR3 protein: CASSPWDSPIPNEQFF; CDR3 DNA: TGTGCCAGCAGCCCTTGGGACTCACCTATTCCCAATGAGCAGTTCTTC
clone size: -; V gene: TRBV7-6; D gene: -; J gene: TRBJ2-1; CDR3 protein: CASSPQNNRESNEQFF; CDR3 DNA: TGTGCCAGCAGCCCCCAAAATAACAGGGAAAGCAATGAGCAGTTCTTC
clone size: -; V gene: TRBV28; D gene: -; J gene: TRBJ2-1; CDR3 protein: CASSLVSLLWNEQFF; CDR3 DNA: TGTGCCAGCAGTTTAGTGTCCCTACTATGGAATGAGCAGTTCTTC
clone size: -; V gene: TRBV5-6; D gene: TRBD1; J gene: TRBJ1-5; CDR3 protein: CASSDRQGFQPQHF; CDR3 DNA: TGTGCCAGCAGCGACCGACAGGGCTTTCAGCCCCAGCATTTT
clone size: once; V gene: TRBV19; D gene: TRBD2; J gene: TRBJ2-7; CDR3 protein: CASSGLAGGTSYEQYF; CDR3 DNA: TGTGCCAGCTCGGGACTAGCGGGGGGAACCTCCTACGAGCAGTACTTC
clone size: once; V gene: TRBV6-2/TRBV6-3; D gene: -; J gene: TRBJ2-1; CDR3 protein: CASSYINEQFF; CDR3 DNA: TGTGCCAGCAGTTACATCAATGAGCAGTTCTTC
clone size: -; V gene: TRBV18; D gene: -; J gene: TRBJ1-1; CDR3 protein: CASSPGGNTEAFF; CDR3 DNA: TGTGCCAGCTCACCAGGGGGGAACACTGAAGCTTTCTTT
clone size: once; V gene: TRBV5-1; D gene: -; J gene: TRBJ1-1; CDR3 protein: CASSLVWSRGDTEAFF; CDR3 DNA: TGCGCCAGCAGCTTGGTCTGGTCGAGGGGGGACACTGAAGCTTTCTTT
clone size: few; V gene: TRBV4-2; D gene: -; J gene: TRBJ2-6; CDR3 protein: CASSQEDSSGANVLTF; CDR3 DNA: TGTGCCAGCAGCCAAGAGGACAGCTCTGGGGCCAACGTCCTGACTTTC
clone size: -; V gene: TRBV30; D gene: TRBD2; J gene: TRBJ2-5; CDR3 protein: CAWSPLTSGGGETQYF; CDR3 DNA: TGTGCCTGGAGCCCCCTGACTAGCGGGGGGGGAGAGACCCAGTACTTC
clone size: -; V gene: TRBV18; D gene: TRBD2; J gene: TRBJ2-7; CDR3 protein: CASSRLAISYEQYF; CDR3 DNA: TGTGCCAGCTCTCGACTAGCAATTTCCTACGAGCAGTACTTC
clone size: -; V gene: TRBV15; D gene: -; J gene: TRBJ2-7; CDR3 protein: CATSRATNSYEQYF; CDR3 DNA: TGTGCCACCAGCAGAGCCACTAACTCCTACGAGCAGTACTTC
clone size: -; V gene: TRBV7-9; D gene: -; J gene: TRBJ2-7; CDR3 protein: CASSLVIGGSYEQYF; CDR3 DNA: TGTGCCAGCAGCTTAGTCATAGGGGGATCCTACGAGCAGTACTTC
clone size: -; V gene: TRBV5-6; D gene: -; J gene: TRBJ2-7; CDR3 protein: CASSPRQTAQQYF; CDR3 DNA: TGTGCCAGCAGCCCCCGACAGACGGCCCAGCAGTACTTC
clone size: once; V gene: TRBV3-1/TRBV3-2; D gene: -; J gene: TRBJ1-3; CDR3 protein: CASSQGGSSGNTIYF; CDR3 DNA: TGTGCCAGCAGCCAAGGGGGGAGCTCTGGAAACACCATATATTTT
clone size: once; V gene: TRBV4-3; D gene: -; J gene: TRBJ2-5; CDR3 protein: CASSQGRDQETQYF; CDR3 DNA: TGCGCCAGCAGCCAAGGGCGGGACCAAGAGACCCAGTACTTC
clone size: -; V gene: TRBV6-4; D gene: -; J gene: TRBJ1-5; CDR3 protein: CASSIGSNQPQHF; CDR3 DNA: TGTGCCAGCAGTATTGGATCTAATCAGCCCCAGCATTTT
clone size: once; V gene: TRBV27; D gene: TRBD1; J gene: TRBJ2-2; CDR3 protein: CASSLRGQVDGELFF; CDR3 DNA: TGTGCCAGCAGTTTACGGGGACAGGTGGACGGGGAGCTGTTTTTT
clone size: -; V gene: TRBV5-6; D gene: -; J gene: TRBJ1-4; CDR3 protein: CASSLGRLEKLFF; CDR3 DNA: TGTGCCAGCAGCTTGGGGCGCCTGGAAAAACTGTTTTTT
clone size: -; V gene: TRBV12-3/TRBV12-4; D gene: -; J gene: TRBJ1-1; CDR3 protein: CASSLAMNTEAFF; CDR3 DNA: TGTGCCAGCAGTTTGGCCATGAACACTGAAGCTTTCTTT
clone size: -; V gene: TRBV4-1; D gene: -; J gene: TRBJ2-5; CDR3 protein: CASSQVQVVETQYF; CDR3 DNA: TGCGCCAGCAGCCAAGTTCAGGTTGTCGAGACCCAGTACTTC
clone size: -; V gene: TRBV19; D gene: TRBD1; J gene: TRBJ1-1; CDR3 protein: CASSIVGGGLNTEAFF; CDR3 DNA: TGTGCCAGTAGTATTGTCGGAGGGGGCTTGAACACTGAAGCTTTCTTT
clone size: -; V gene: TRBV27; D gene: -; J gene: TRBJ1-6; CDR3 protein: CASSLLLQGNSPLHF; CDR3 DNA: TGTGCCAGCAGTTTACTCTTACAGGGTAATTCACCCCTCCACTTT
clone size: -; V gene: TRBV3-1/TRBV3-2; D gene: -; J gene: TRBJ1-2; CDR3 protein: CASSQLGRGYTF; CDR3 DNA: TGTGCCAGCAGCCAATTGGGTCGTGGCTACACCTTC
clone size: -; V gene: TRBV5-1; D gene: -; J gene: TRBJ1-1; CDR3 protein: CASSLLERDTEAFF; CDR3 DNA: TGCGCCAGCAGCTTGCTTGAGCGAGACACTGAAGCTTTCTTT
clone size: -; V gene: TRBV5-6; D gene: -; J gene: TRBJ1-6; CDR3 protein: CASSSYNSPLHF; CDR3 DNA: TGTGCCAGCAGCTCTTATAATTCACCCCTCCACTTT
clone size: -; V gene: TRBV4-2; D gene: -; J gene: TRBJ2-1; CDR3 protein: CASSQDYGTSYNEQFF; CDR3 DNA: TGTGCCAGCAGCCAAGATTACGGGACCTCCTACAATGAGCAGTTCTTC
clone size: -; V gene: TRBV24-1; D gene: -; J gene: TRBJ2-3; CDR3 protein: CATSDSWGAQTDTQYF; CDR3 DNA: TGTGCCACCAGTGATTCTTGGGGGGCCCAAACTGATACGCAGTATTTT
clone size: once; V gene: TRBV6-5; D gene: -; J gene: TRBJ2-7; CDR3 protein: CASSSGGLEQYF; CDR3 DNA: TGTGCCAGCAGTTCCGGGGGGCTCGAGCAGTACTTC
clone size: -; V gene: TRBV5-8; D gene: -; J gene: TRBJ1-4; CDR3 protein: CASSLGRNEKLFF; CDR3 DNA: TGTGCCAGCAGCTTGGGACGTAACGAAAAACTGTTTTTT
clone size: -; V gene: TRBV5-1; D gene: TRBD2; J gene: TRBJ2-1; CDR3 protein: CASSPETSGIGNEQFF; CDR3 DNA: TGCGCCAGCAGCCCCGAAACTAGCGGGATAGGCAATGAGCAGTTCTTC
clone size: -; V gene: TRBV9; D gene: -; J gene: TRBJ2-3; CDR3 protein: CASSAAGGWGATDTQYF; CDR3 DNA: TGTGCCAGCAGCGCCGCAGGCGGTTGGGGAGCCACAGATACGCAGTATTTT
clone size: -; V gene: TRBV19; D gene: -; J gene: TRBJ1-5; CDR3 protein: CASSTRDTVGNQPQHF; CDR3 DNA: TGTGCCAGTAGTACTCGGGACACGGTTGGCAATCAGCCCCAGCATTTT
clone size: -; V gene: TRBV7-6; D gene: TRBD2; J gene: TRBJ2-1; CDR3 protein: CASSLPSGSNEQFF; CDR3 DNA: TGTGCCAGCAGCTTACCTAGCGGGAGCAATGAGCAGTTCTTC
clone size: once; V gene: TRBV7-6; D gene: -; J gene: TRBJ2-7; CDR3 protein: CASSPPRAPGRYEQYF; CDR3 DNA: TGTGCCAGCAGCCCCCCTAGGGCCCCAGGGAGGTACGAGCAGTACTTC
clone size: -; V gene: TRBV5-1; D gene: TRBD2; J gene: TRBJ2-3; CDR3 protein: CASSLTGGREGDTQYF; CDR3 DNA: TGCGCCAGCAGCTTGACGGGTGGCAGGGAGGGAGATACGCAGTATTTT
clone size: -; V gene: TRBV27; D gene: -; J gene: TRBJ2-3; CDR3 protein: CASSHSRGGEGPDTQYF; CDR3 DNA: TGTGCCAGCAGTCACAGCAGGGGCGGAGAGGGGCCAGATACGCAGTATTTT
clone size: -; V gene: TRBV7-2; D gene: TRBD2; J gene: TRBJ2-1; CDR3 protein: CASSLAGTNYNEQFF; CDR3 DNA: TGTGCCAGCAGCCTAGCGGGGACCAATTACAATGAGCAGTTCTTC
clone size: -; V gene: TRBV9; D gene: TRBD1; J gene: TRBJ1-1; CDR3 protein: CASSVVGTGNTEAFF; CDR3 DNA: TGTGCCAGCAGCGTAGTGGGGACAGGGAACACTGAAGCTTTCTTT